One and the same sample provided the 28 T cell receptor beta chains below, sequenced in a study of radiation and T cells in renal cell carcinoma. Sequencing was performed with immunoSEQ multiplex PCR; in TCRdb, only in-frame clones are kept and a portion is missing. The sample holds about 24,000 clones, roughly 60% seen once. Treatment denoted: treatment-naive control, cytoreductive nephrectomy. The specimen comprised tumor tissue, sampled from a patient whose treatment was nephrectomy without radiotherapy. The receptors stem from a man between 40 and 49 years old with renal cell carcinoma.

This sequence joins TRBV7-2 and TRBJ2-2; unclear D gene. V lost 2 bases, J lost 2 bases, and 12 bases lay in between. Germline values: CDR1 SGHTA, CDR2 FQGNSA. The CDR3 consists of 16 residues. The chain's CDR3 is CASSLLQTSNTGELFF. CDR3 coding DNA: TGTGCCAGCAGCTTACTCCAGACATCAAACACCGGGGAGCTGTTTTTT.

The chain joins TRBV30 to TRBJ1-1, with D possibly being TRBD1 (6 bases). This CDR3 is built from 12 residues. The V and J ends lost 8 bases and 7 bases respectively, with 17 bases between them. Germline CDR1 GTSNPN, CDR2 SVGIG (reference sequence). The CDR3 DNA reads as TGTGCCCTCGGGGGGGACATAAGTGAAGCTTTCTTT. As protein: CALGGDISEAFF. The variable domain in full, with the rest retrieved from reference TRBV30 and TRBJ1-1, is SQTIHQWPATLVQPVGSPLSLECTVEGTSNPNLYWYRQAAGRGLQLLFYSVGIGQISSEVPQNLSASRPQDRQFILSSKKLLLSDSGFYLCALGGDISEAFFGQGTRLTVV.

The chain joins TRBV2 to TRBJ1-1; 7 bases align to TRBD1. The CDR3 extends over 14 amino acids. From germline, CDR1 is SNHLY and CDR2 FYNNEI. V trimming: 7 bases; J trimming: 3 bases; junction bases outside the gene matches: 8. CDR3 sequence (DNA): TGTGCCAGCATAAGGGAGGGGGCGGACACTGAAGCTTTCTTT. This sequence encodes CASIREGADTEAFF.

The chain carries TRBV28 and TRBJ1-1; no clear D gene. V lost 7 bases and J lost 6, with 15 bases in between. Germline CDR1 MDHEN, CDR2 SYDVKM. The CDR3 has 13 residues. The CDR3 reads CASNEEAMAEAFF. The CDR3 nucleotides are TGTGCCAGCAATGAGGAGGCCATGGCTGAAGCTTTCTTT.

The chain couples TRBV6-1 to TRBJ1-5; no clear D. The V end lost 8 bases, the J end lost 4 bases, and 12 bases lay between the germline ends. The CDR3 runs 13 residues. Germline lookup yields CDR1 MNHNS and CDR2 SASEGT. The CDR3 reads CASLDAPNQPQHF. In nucleotides, the CDR3 is TGTGCCAGCTTAGACGCACCAAATCAGCCCCAGCATTTT.

The chain uses TRBV7-8 and TRBJ2-1; 10 nucleotides agree with TRBD2. This CDR3 region has 16 residues. V shed 5 bases and J 3 bases; nucleotides not matched to a gene: 7. Germline lookup yields CDR1 SGHVS and CDR2 FQNEAQ. The CDR3 loop reads CASSGSTSGLYNEQFF. CDR3 in DNA: TGTGCCAGCAGCGGATCGACTAGCGGGCTCTACAATGAGCAGTTCTTC.

The table lists this clone with a count of one. The chain combines TRBV11-2 with TRBJ2-3; 10 bases are a match to TRBD2. Germline trimming cut 2 bases from V and 5 bases from J; bases unmatched to any gene: 4. This CDR3 spans 15 amino acids. CDR1 and CDR2 from the germline V gene are SGHAT and FQNNGV. The CDR3, as DNA: TGTGCCAGCAGCTTAACTAGCGGGAATAGAGATACGCAGTATTTT. Translated: CASSLTSGNRDTQYF.

V and J are TRBV19 and TRBJ2-7; weak D call: TRBD1 (6 bases). Trimming shortened V by 4 bases and J by 7 bases, and 14 bases separated the two germline ends. There are 13 residues in the CDR3. Germline assignment: CDR1 LNHDA and CDR2 SQIVND (reference sequence). Written as DNA, the CDR3 is TGTGCCAGTAGTAGTGGGGGCCTTGGGGAGCAGTACTTC. It encodes CASSSGGLGEQYF.

The V call is TRBV6-1, the J call TRBJ1-1; the D is unclear. The CDR3 contains 13 residues. CDR1 is MNHNS and CDR2 is SASEGT in the germline V gene. Deletions cut 4 bases from V and 0 bases from J, with 6 bases between. CDR3: CASSVTVNTEAFF. Written as DNA, the CDR3 is TGTGCCAGCAGTGTCACGGTGAACACTGAAGCTTTCTTT.

The V and J genes are TRBV5-1 and TRBJ2-1, with D perhaps matching TRBD1 (6 bases). The CDR3 spans 18 residues. V was trimmed by 4 bases and J by 0 bases, leaving 20 bases between them. The V gene's germline CDR1 is SGHRS and CDR2 YFSETQ. The CDR3 loop reads CASSPAQRGSSSYNEQFF. Written as DNA, the CDR3 is TGCGCCAGCAGCCCAGCCCAGAGGGGGTCTAGCTCCTACAATGAGCAGTTCTTC.

V and J are TRBV9 and TRBJ2-7, with unresolved D. Trimming left V 3 bases short and J 5 bases short, with 15 bases between. The V gene's germline CDR1 is SGDLS and CDR2 YYNGEE. CDR3 length: 14 residues. CDR3 loop: CASSAIGTRNEQYF. In nucleotides, the CDR3 is TGTGCCAGCAGCGCCATAGGAACCCGCAACGAGCAGTACTTC.

The chain couples TRBV7-8 to TRBJ2-5, with 7 positions matching TRBD2. V shed 4 bases, J shed 1 base, and the junction held 9 bases outside the gene matches. The CDR3 length is 16 residues. Germline V lookup: CDR1 SGHVS, CDR2 FQNEAQ. The CDR3 DNA sequence: TGTGCCAGCAGCTCTACCGCGGGCGGGAGCCAAGAGACCCAGTACTTC. Translating it yields CASSSTAGGSQETQYF.

The chain employs TRBV10-3 and TRBJ1-1, with D uncertain. Germline V gives CDR1 ENHRY, CDR2 SYGVKD. V lost 11 bases, J lost 1 base, and 14 bases lay in between. The CDR3 is 13 residues long. DNA of the CDR3: TGTGCCTCCCTACGAGGAGGGAACACTGAAGCTTTCTTT. This codes for CASLRGGNTEAFF.

V is TRBV6-5 and J is TRBJ2-7; perhaps D is TRBD1 or TRBD2 (5 bases each). This CDR3 is 14 amino acids long. CDR1 and CDR2 (germline): MNHEY, SVGAGI. V dropped 4 bases and J dropped 3 bases, with 13 bases sitting between them. The CDR3 loop reads CASSFGGRVYEQYF. The CDR3 nucleotides read TGTGCCAGCAGTTTTGGGGGTAGGGTCTACGAGCAGTACTTC.

This clone was recorded a few times. The J gene is TRBJ2-5, the V gene TRBV27, with no clear D. V was shortened by 7 bases and J by 5 bases, with 14 bases between the two germline ends. Germline CDR1 and CDR2: MNHEY and SMNVEV (reference sequence). CDR3 length equals 13 residues. CDR3 sequence reads: CASTSLGWETQYF. The CDR3 DNA follows: TGTGCCAGCACTTCGTTGGGGTGGGAGACCCAGTACTTC.

This clone was observed a handful of times. This chain links TRBV27 with TRBJ1-6, with TRBD1 as a possible D gene (5 bases). The CDR3 runs to 16 residues. Trimming took 6 bases from V and 0 from J, leaving 12 bases between them. CDR1 is MNHEY, CDR2 SMNVEV, per germline (reference sequence). The CDR3 nucleotides read TGTGCCAGCAGCCAAAAGGGGAGCTCCTATAATTCACCCCTCCACTTT. Protein product: CASSQKGSSYNSPLHF.

The chain has TRBV19 and TRBJ1-2; the D gene is possibly TRBD1 (6 bases). CDR1 is LNHDA, CDR2 SQIVND, per germline (reference sequence). CDR3 length: 14 residues. Between the trimmed V and J ends, which lost 3 bases and 2 bases, there was a span of 10 bases. The CDR3 DNA sequence: TGTGCCAGTAGTATGTCAGGGGTGAACTATGGCTACACCTTC. This gives the protein CASSMSGVNYGYTF.

There are a few counts of this clone. The chain joins TRBV7-2 to TRBJ2-3; 13 bases agree with TRBD2. The CDR3 covers 17 residues. Germline V CDR1 and CDR2: SGHTA, FQGNSA. J lost 0 bases, V lost 5 bases, and 5 bases had no gene match. CDR3 in DNA: TGTGCCAGCAGCGTCGGACTAGCGGGGGCTAGCACAGATACGCAGTATTTT. It encodes CASSVGLAGASTDTQYF.

The V call is TRBV5-1, the J call TRBJ2-5; no definite D call. V lost 4 bases and J 3 bases, leaving 4 bases between the germline ends. Germline-derived CDR1 and CDR2 are SGHRS and YFSETQ. This CDR3 comprises 11 residues. The CDR3, as DNA: TGCGCCAGCAGCGAAGAAGAGACCCAGTACTTC. Amino acids: CASSEEETQYF.

This clone was found a few times. The genes are TRBV7-6 and TRBJ2-7; D perhaps matches TRBD2 (6 bases). Trimming shortened V by 1 base and J by 6 bases, and 16 bases separated the two germline ends. The CDR3 is 15 amino acids. The germline CDR1 and CDR2 sequences are SGHVS and FNYEAQ. In nucleotides, the CDR3 is TGTGCCAGCAGCTTAGGGGTTGGCGGGAATGGCGAGCAGTACTTC. Its protein product is CASSLGVGGNGEQYF. The full variable domain, in which reference TRBV7-6 and TRBJ2-7 provide the parts outside the CDR3, is GAGVSQSPRYKVTKRGQDVALRCDPISGHVSLYWYRQALGQGPEFLTYFNYEAQQDKSGLPNDRFSAERPEGSISTLTIQRTEQRDSAMYRCASSLGVGGNGEQYFGPGTRLTVT.

This chain links TRBV5-6 with TRBJ2-7; 10 bases align to TRBD2. This CDR3 comprises 15 residues. The V gene's germline CDR1 is SGHDT and CDR2 YYEEEE. The V segment lost 4 bases and the J segment 6 bases; nucleotides outside the gene matches: 10. In DNA, the CDR3 is TGTGCCAGCAGCCCCGGGACTAGCGCAGGGGTCGAGCAGTACTTC. Encoded protein: CASSPGTSAGVEQYF.

The rearrangement links TRBV6-1 to TRBJ2-6; D uncertain. Germline V gives CDR1 MNHNS, CDR2 SASEGT. The CDR3 totals 14 residues. Deletions cut 5 bases from V and 4 bases from J, with 9 bases between. The CDR3 here is CASSSRSGANVLTF. Here the CDR3 DNA reads TGTGCCAGCAGTTCCCGGTCCGGGGCCAACGTCCTGACTTTC.

This clone was picked up one time. The chain carries TRBV6-6 and TRBJ1-6, with D unclear. Looked up from germline, CDR1 is MNHNY and CDR2 is SVGAGI (reference sequence). V was shortened by 2 bases and J by 0 bases, with 5 bases between the two germline ends. The CDR3 sequence is 15 residues long. CDR3 in DNA: TGTGCCAGCAGTTACGGGGACTCCTATAATTCACCCCTCCACTTT. It specifies CASSYGDSYNSPLHF.

This clone showed up just a few times. The rearrangement uses TRBV28 and TRBJ1-4; no clear D. The V end lost 11 bases, the J end lost 8 bases, and 9 bases lay between the germline ends. Germline CDR1 reads MDHEN; CDR2 reads SYDVKM. The CDR3 totals 10 residues. CDR3 region: CASGSEKLFF. Written as DNA, the CDR3 is TGTGCCTCGGGTAGCGAAAAACTGTTTTTT.

This chain uses TRBV5-1 with TRBJ2-3; 9 bases map to TRBD1. The J segment lost 5 bases and the V segment lost 4 bases, leaving 11 bases of the junction unmatched. The CDR3 has 16 residues. Germline V lookup: CDR1 SGHRS, CDR2 YFSETQ. The CDR3, as DNA: TGCGCCAGCAGCCCCATCCACAGGGGGCAGGGAGATACGCAGTATTTT. This translates into CASSPIHRGQGDTQYF.

This clone has a handful of counts. The chain links TRBV11-2 to TRBJ1-2; D possibly corresponds to TRBD1 (5 bases). Germline loops: CDR1 SGHAT, CDR2 FQNNGV. The CDR3 is 16 amino acids. Trimming took 4 bases from V and 8 from J, leaving 23 bases between them. This chain's CDR3 is CASSSASTLGGWGYTF. DNA of the CDR3: TGTGCCAGCAGCTCGGCTTCAACCCTGGGGGGATGGGGCTACACCTTC.

The rearrangement uses TRBV12-5 and TRBJ1-2; perhaps TRBD1 as D (5 bases). The germline V and J ends were trimmed by 4 bases and 4 bases, with 13 bases remaining between them. Looked up from germline, CDR1 is LGHNT and CDR2 is FRNRAP. The CDR3 spans 14 residues. DNA of the CDR3: TGTGCTAGTGGTTATTCTGGGGGATCCTATGGCTACACCTTC. It translates to CASGYSGGSYGYTF.

The gene calls are TRBV30 and TRBJ2-1; 9 bases are a match to TRBD2. Germline V CDR1 and CDR2: GTSNPN, SVGIG (reference sequence). The CDR3 is made up of 14 amino acids. The V segment lost 3 bases and the J segment 10 bases; nucleotides outside the gene matches: 10. CDR3 bases: TGTGCCTGGAGAGCCGGGACTAGCTTTGGCGAGCAGTTCTTC. Encoded protein: CAWRAGTSFGEQFF.